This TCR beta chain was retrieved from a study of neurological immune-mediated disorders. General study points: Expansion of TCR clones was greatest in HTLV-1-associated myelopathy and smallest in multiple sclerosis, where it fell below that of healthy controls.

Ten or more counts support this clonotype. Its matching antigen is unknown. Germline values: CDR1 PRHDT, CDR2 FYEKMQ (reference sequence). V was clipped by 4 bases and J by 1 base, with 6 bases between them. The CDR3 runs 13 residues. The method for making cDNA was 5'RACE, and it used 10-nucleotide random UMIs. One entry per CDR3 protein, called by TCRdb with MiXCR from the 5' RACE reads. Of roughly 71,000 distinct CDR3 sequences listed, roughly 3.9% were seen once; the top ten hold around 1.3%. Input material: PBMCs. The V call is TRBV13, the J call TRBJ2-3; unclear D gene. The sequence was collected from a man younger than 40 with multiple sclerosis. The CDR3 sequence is CASSSRGTDTQYF. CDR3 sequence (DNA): TGTGCCAGCAGCTCCCGGGGCACAGATACGCAGTATTTT.